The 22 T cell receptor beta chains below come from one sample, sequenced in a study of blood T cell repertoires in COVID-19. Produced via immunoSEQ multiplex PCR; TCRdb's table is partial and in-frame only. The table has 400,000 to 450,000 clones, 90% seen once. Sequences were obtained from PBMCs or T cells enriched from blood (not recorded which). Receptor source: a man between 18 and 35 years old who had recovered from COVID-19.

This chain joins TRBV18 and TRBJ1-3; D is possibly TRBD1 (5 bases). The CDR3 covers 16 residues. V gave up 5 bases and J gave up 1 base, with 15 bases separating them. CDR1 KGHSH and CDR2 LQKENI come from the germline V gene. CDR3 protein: CASSSTGGLSGNTIYF. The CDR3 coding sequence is TGTGCCAGCTCATCCACGGGGGGTCTATCTGGAAACACCATATATTTT.

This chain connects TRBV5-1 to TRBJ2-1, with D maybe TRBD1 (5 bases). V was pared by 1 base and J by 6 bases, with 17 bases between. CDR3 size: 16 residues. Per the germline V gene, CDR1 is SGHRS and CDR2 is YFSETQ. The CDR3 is CASSLYRLQGANEQFF. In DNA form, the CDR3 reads TGCGCCAGCAGCTTGTACCGGCTTCAGGGCGCCAATGAGCAGTTCTTC.

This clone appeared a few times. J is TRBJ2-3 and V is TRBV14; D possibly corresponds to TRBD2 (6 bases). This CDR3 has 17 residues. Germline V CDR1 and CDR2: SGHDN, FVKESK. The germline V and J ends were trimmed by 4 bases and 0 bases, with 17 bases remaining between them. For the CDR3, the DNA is TGTGCCAGCAGCCCCCATGCCGGGGGAGGAAGCACAGATACGCAGTATTTT. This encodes CASSPHAGGGSTDTQYF.

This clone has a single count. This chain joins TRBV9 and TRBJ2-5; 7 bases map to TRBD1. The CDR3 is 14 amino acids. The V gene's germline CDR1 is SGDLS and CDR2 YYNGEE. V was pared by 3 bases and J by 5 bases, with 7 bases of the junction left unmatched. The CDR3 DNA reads TGTGCCAGCAGCGCCCAGACAGGGCCGGAGACCCAGTACTTC. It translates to CASSAQTGPETQYF.

The CDR3 DNA reads as TGTGCCAGCAGTTTACCGGGACTCTACGAGCAGTACTTC. This codes for CASSLPGLYEQYF. V is TRBV28 and J is TRBJ2-7; D possibly corresponds to TRBD2 (6 bases). Germline V gene lookup returns CDR1 MDHEN and CDR2 SYDVKM. The CDR3 has 13 amino acids. V dropped 2 bases and J dropped 3 bases, with 8 bases sitting between them. Full variable domain (missing parts from reference TRBV28 and TRBJ2-7): DVKVTQSSRYLVKRTGEKVFLECVQDMDHENMFWYRQDPGLGLRLIYFSYDVKMKEKGDIPEGYSVSREKKERFSLILESASTNQTSMYLCASSLPGLYEQYFGPGTRLTVT.

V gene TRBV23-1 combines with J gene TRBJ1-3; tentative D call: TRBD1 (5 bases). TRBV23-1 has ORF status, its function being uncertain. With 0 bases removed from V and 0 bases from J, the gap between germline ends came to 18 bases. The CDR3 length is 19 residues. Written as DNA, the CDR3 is TGCGCCAGCAGTCAATCAAGGGAGGGGCCGTCACCCTCTGGAAACACCATATATTTT. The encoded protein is CASSQSREGPSPSGNTIYF.

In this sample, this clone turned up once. CDR3 DNA: TGTGCCAGCAGTGGGGCCCAGGGGGCGTTAGAACAGCCCCAGCATTTT. Amino acids: CASSGAQGALEQPQHF. This chain joins TRBV2 and TRBJ1-5; TRBD1 matches at 8 bases. V lost 4 bases and J lost 7; bases outside the gene matches: 12. This CDR3 contains 16 residues. CDR1 SNHLY and CDR2 FYNNEI come from the germline V gene.

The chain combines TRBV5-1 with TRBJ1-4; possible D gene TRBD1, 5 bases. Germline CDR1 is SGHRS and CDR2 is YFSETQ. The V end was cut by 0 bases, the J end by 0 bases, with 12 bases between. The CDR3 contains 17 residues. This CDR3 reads CASSLGGRTTTNEKLFF. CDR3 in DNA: TGCGCCAGCAGCTTGGGAGGTCGGACAACAACTAATGAAAAACTGTTTTTT.

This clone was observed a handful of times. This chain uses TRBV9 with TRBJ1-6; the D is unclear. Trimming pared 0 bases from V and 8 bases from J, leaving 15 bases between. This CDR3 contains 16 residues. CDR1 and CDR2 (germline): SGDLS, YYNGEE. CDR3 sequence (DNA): TGTGCCAGCAGCGTAGCGGGTCCTACTCCTGATTCACCCCTCCACTTT. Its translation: CASSVAGPTPDSPLHF.

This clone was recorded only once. The chain's CDR3 is CASSLRPQGVKGYTF. As DNA, the CDR3 is TGTGCCAGCAGTTTACGACCCCAGGGGGTGAAAGGCTACACCTTC. This rearrangement joins TRBV28 to TRBJ1-2; 7 bases map to TRBD1. CDR3 length equals 15 residues. CDR1 MDHEN and CDR2 SYDVKM come from the germline V gene. With 2 bases clipped from V and 8 bases from J, the junction kept 11 bases outside the gene matches.

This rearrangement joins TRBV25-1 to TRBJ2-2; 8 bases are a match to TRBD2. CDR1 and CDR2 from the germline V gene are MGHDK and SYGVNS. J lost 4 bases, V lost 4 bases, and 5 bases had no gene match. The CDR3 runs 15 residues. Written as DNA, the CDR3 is TGTGCCAGCAGTGGAGCGGGAGCGGGCACCGGGGAGCTGTTTTTT. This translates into CASSGAGAGTGELFF.

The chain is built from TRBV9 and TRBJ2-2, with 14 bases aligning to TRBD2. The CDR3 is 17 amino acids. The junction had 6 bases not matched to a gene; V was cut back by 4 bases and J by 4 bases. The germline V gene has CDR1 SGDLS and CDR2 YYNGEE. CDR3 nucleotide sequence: TGTGCCAGCAGCTGGGGACTAGCGGGAGCAAGCACCGGGGAGCTGTTTTTT. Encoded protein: CASSWGLAGASTGELFF.

Here the CDR3 DNA reads TGTGCCAGTAGTCCAGGGGAGGGTAAAGGGGCCAACGTCCTGACTTTC. This encodes CASSPGEGKGANVLTF. The chain joins TRBV19 to TRBJ2-6; D may be TRBD2 (7 bases). The CDR3 loop spans 16 amino acids. The V end was cut by 5 bases, the J end by 4 bases, with 15 bases between. Per germline, CDR1 LNHDA and CDR2 SQIVND (reference sequence).

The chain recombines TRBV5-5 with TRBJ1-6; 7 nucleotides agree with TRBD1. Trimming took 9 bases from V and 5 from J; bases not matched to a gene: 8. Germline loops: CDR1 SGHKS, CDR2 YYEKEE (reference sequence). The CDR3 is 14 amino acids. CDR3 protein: CATSRGQNNSPLHF. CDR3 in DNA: TGTGCCACGTCTAGGGGGCAAAATAATTCACCCCTCCACTTT.

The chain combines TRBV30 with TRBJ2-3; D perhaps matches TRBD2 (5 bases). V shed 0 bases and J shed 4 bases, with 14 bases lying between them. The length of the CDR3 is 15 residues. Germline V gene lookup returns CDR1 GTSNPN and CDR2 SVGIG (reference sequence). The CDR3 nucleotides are TGTGCCTGGAGTGTAAGAGGGCGGTATGCAGATACGCAGTATTTT. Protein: CAWSVRGRYADTQYF.

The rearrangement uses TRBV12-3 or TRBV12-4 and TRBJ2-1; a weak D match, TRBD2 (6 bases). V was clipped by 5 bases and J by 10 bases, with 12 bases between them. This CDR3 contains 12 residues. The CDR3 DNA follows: TGTGCCAGCAGTCCCCTAGCGAGGGAGCAGTTCTTC. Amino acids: CASSPLAREQFF.

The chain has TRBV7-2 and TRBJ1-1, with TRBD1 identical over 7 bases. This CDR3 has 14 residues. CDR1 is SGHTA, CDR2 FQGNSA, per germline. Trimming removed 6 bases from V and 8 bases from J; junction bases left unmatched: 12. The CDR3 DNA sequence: TGTGCCAGCAGACGTACCGGGACAGCTGTAGAAGCTTTCTTT. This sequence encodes CASRRTGTAVEAFF.

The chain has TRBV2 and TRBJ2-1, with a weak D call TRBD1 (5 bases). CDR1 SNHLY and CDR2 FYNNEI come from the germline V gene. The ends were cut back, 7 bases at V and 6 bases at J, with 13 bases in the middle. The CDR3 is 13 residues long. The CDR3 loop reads CASTAGQGNEQFF. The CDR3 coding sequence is TGTGCCAGCACAGCAGGTCAGGGCAATGAGCAGTTCTTC. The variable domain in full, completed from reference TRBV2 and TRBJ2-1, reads EPEVTQTPSHQVTQMGQEVILRCVPISNHLYFYWYRQILGQKVEFLVSFYNNEISEKSEIFDDQFSVERPDGSNFTLKIRSTKLEDSAMYFCASTAGQGNEQFFGPGTRLTVL.

In DNA form, the CDR3 reads TGTGCCAGCACTGGCCAGTCCTACAATGAGCAGTTCTTC. It encodes CASTGQSYNEQFF. This chain links TRBV27 with TRBJ2-1; D unresolved. CDR3 length: 13 residues. CDR1 MNHEY and CDR2 SMNVEV come from the germline V gene (reference sequence). V lost 7 bases, J lost 1 base, and 8 bases lay in between.

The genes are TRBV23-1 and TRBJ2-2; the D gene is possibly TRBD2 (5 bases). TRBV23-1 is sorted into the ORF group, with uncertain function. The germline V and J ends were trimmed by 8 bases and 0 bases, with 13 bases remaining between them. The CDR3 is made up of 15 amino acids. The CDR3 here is CASEFQRTNTGELFF. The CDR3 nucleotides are TGCGCCAGCGAGTTTCAGCGGACGAACACCGGGGAGCTGTTTTTT.

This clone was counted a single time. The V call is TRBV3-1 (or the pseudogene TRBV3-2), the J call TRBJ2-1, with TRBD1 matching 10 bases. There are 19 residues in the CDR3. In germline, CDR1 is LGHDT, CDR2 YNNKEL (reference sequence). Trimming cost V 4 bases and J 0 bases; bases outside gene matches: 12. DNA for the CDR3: TGTGCCAGCAGCCCGGGGACAGGGGTTTTTATGAGCTCCTACAATGAGCAGTTCTTC. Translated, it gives CASSPGTGVFMSSYNEQFF.

Here the CDR3 reads CASSITSGYEQYF. The DNA of the CDR3 is TGTGCCAGCAGTATTACTAGCGGCTACGAGCAGTACTTC. V usage is TRBV5-6 and J usage is TRBJ2-7; 8 positions agree with TRBD2. Trimming took 5 bases from V and 3 from J; bases not matched to a gene: 4. The germline gives CDR1 SGHDT, CDR2 YYEEEE. The CDR3 spans 13 residues.